This paragraph reports one TCR beta chain. This sample includes further DNA sequences coding for the same CDR3. This entry is derived from a study of blood T cell repertoires in COVID-19. Study in general: Some COVID-19 samples were acute and others convalescent; all came from the United States, Italy and Spain. PBMCs, B-cell-depleted T cells, or T cells provided the cDNA or gDNA that made up the material.

Study processing details: Amplification with reference gene primers provided the estimates of nucleated cell counts. Profiling relied on immunoSEQ multiplex PCR, and the TCRdb table lists in-frame clones only, not all of them. V and J calls and clone size follow that table, whereas D and trimming were derived from the DNA. The sample lists roughly 180,000 clones; approximately 85% were seen once. Sequenced material: peripheral blood. This clonotype originated in a man between 60 and 75 years old who had recovered from COVID-19.

The CDR3: CASSPTGSGNTIYF. Written as DNA, the CDR3 is TGTGCCAGCTCACCAACAGGCTCTGGAAACACCATATATTTT. V gene TRBV18 combines with J gene TRBJ1-3, with D possibly matching TRBD1 (5 bases). V shed 2 bases and J shed 0 bases, with 5 bases lying between them. CDR1 is KGHSH and CDR2 is LQKENI in the germline V gene. This CDR3 region has 14 residues.